The sequence of this T cell receptor (beta chain) was determined in a study of blood T cell repertoires in COVID-19. Overall study context: Samples of COVID-19 (acute and convalescent) were obtained from the United States, Italy and Spain. T cells, B-cell-depleted T cells, or PBMCs supplied cDNA or gDNA.

Seattle researchers signed up patients amid active infection and tracked them longitudinally. As handled by the study authors: It was from reference gene primer amplification that nucleated cell counts were estimated. The method was immunoSEQ multiplex PCR; TCRdb's version includes in-frame clones alone and lacks a portion of them. The V and J calls and clone size were taken over from that table, and D and trimming were inferred from the DNA. Of some 210,000 clones in the sample, approximately 90% were seen once. Trimming removed 4 bases from V and 4 bases from J, with 5 bases in between. This CDR3 region has 12 residues. CDR1 and CDR2 (germline): MDHEN, SYDVKM.

The source is a man aged 55 to 70 with COVID-19, enrolled during active disease. V usage is TRBV28 and J usage is TRBJ1-5; D is unresolved. Sequencing was performed on peripheral blood. The CDR3 loop reads CASSSNNQPQHF. The DNA of the CDR3 is TGTGCCAGCAGTTCCAATAATCAGCCCCAGCATTTT. The full variable domain, with the rest looked up from reference TRBV28 and TRBJ1-5, is DVKVTQSSRYLVKRTGEKVFLECVQDMDHENMFWYRQDPGLGLRLIYFSYDVKMKEKGDIPEGYSVSREKKERFSLILESASTNQTSMYLCASSSNNQPQHFGDGTRLSIL.